Below are 21 T cell receptor beta chains sequenced from a single sample in a study of cytomegalovirus exposure and HLA in healthy donors. The PCR contained 60 Vbeta and 13 Jbeta primers. The table came from immunoSEQ multiplex PCR; TCRdb's copy has only in-frame clones and leaves some out. The sample includes under 200,000 clones, roughly 80% seen only once; the top ten take 2.5% to 3.5%. Sequenced material: PBMCs. The origin of the receptors is a female donor in good health and CMV-seronegative.

The chain combines TRBV19 with TRBJ1-2; D uncertain. V was shortened by 5 bases and J by 1 base, with 14 bases between the two germline ends. In germline, CDR1 is LNHDA, CDR2 SQIVND (reference sequence). The CDR3 runs to 15 residues. CDR3 sequence: CASSEVAPVNYGYTF. The CDR3 DNA is TGTGCCAGTAGTGAAGTAGCTCCGGTTAACTATGGCTACACCTTC.

J is TRBJ2-3 and V is TRBV11-2; 8 bases are shared with TRBD2. V lost 2 bases to trimming and J lost 2 bases; unmatched junction nucleotides: 3. The CDR3 loop spans 15 amino acids. Germline CDR1 SGHAT, CDR2 FQNNGV. The CDR3 loop reads CASSLTRGVTDTQYF. CDR3 nucleotide sequence: TGTGCCAGCAGCTTAACGCGGGGGGTCACAGATACGCAGTATTTT.

The chain employs TRBV29-1 and TRBJ1-4; 9 positions match TRBD1. Trimming at V came to 5 bases and at J to 5 bases, leaving 6 bases not matched to a gene. The CDR3 totals 14 residues. Germline lookup yields CDR1 SQVTM and CDR2 ANQGSEA. Here the CDR3 reads CSVTTGGANEKLFF. CDR3 nucleotide sequence: TGCAGCGTTACCACAGGGGGCGCGAATGAAAAACTGTTTTTT.

This chain connects TRBV5-1 to TRBJ2-3; 12 nucleotides match TRBD2. Germline CDR1 is SGHRS and CDR2 is YFSETQ. V shed 0 bases and J 3 bases; nucleotides not matched to a gene: 8. The CDR3 is 18 residues long. The CDR3, as DNA: TGCGCCAGCAGCTTGGTGACTAGCGGGGGCATTGGGACAGATACGCAGTATTTT. It specifies CASSLVTSGGIGTDTQYF.

This rearrangement joins TRBV19 to TRBJ2-2; 8 bases match TRBD1. Trimming cost V 6 bases and J 4 bases; bases outside gene matches: 7. There are 15 residues in the CDR3. The germline V gene has CDR1 LNHDA and CDR2 SQIVND (reference sequence). In nucleotides, the CDR3 is TGTGCCAGTAGCCTAGACAGGGGCATCACCGGGGAGCTGTTTTTT. It specifies CASSLDRGITGELFF.

The chain combines TRBV18 with TRBJ2-1, with a possible D match to TRBD2 (5 bases). This CDR3 region has 15 residues. Germline V gene sequence: CDR1 KGHSH, CDR2 LQKENI. V was trimmed by 3 bases and J by 4 bases, leaving 13 bases between them. The chain's CDR3 is CASSPRVAGYNEQFF. CDR3 coding DNA: TGTGCCAGCTCACCCCGGGTGGCGGGTTACAATGAGCAGTTCTTC.

This chain joins TRBV7-9 and TRBJ2-7; tentatively, D is TRBD2 (5 bases). There are 13 residues in the CDR3. CDR1 is SEHNR, CDR2 FQNEAQ, per germline (reference sequence). V was shortened by 3 bases and J by 4 bases, with 10 bases between the two germline ends. CDR3 in amino acids: CASSFVGGYEQYF. The CDR3 DNA sequence: TGTGCCAGCAGCTTTGTCGGCGGGTACGAGCAGTACTTC.

The chain joins TRBV7-2 to TRBJ2-7; no reliable D call. The CDR3 covers 14 residues. V lost 2 bases and J lost 2, with 10 bases in between. Per the germline V gene, CDR1 is SGHTA and CDR2 is FQGNSA. The CDR3 sequence: CASSLTRHPYEQYF. The DNA of the CDR3 is TGTGCCAGCAGCTTAACGAGACACCCCTACGAGCAGTACTTC.

This clone occurred a few times. The rearrangement links TRBV10-1 to TRBJ2-2; TRBD1 agrees at 8 bases. The V segment lost 7 bases and the J segment 2 bases; nucleotides outside the gene matches: 3. The CDR3 is 14 amino acids. Germline CDR1 reads WNHNN; CDR2 reads SYGVQD (reference sequence). This CDR3 reads CASKGQANTGELFF. CDR3 sequence (DNA): TGCGCCAGCAAGGGACAGGCCAACACCGGGGAGCTGTTTTTT.

This chain connects TRBV19 to TRBJ2-2; 7 bases line up with TRBD2. From germline, CDR1 is LNHDA and CDR2 SQIVND (reference sequence). J lost 5 bases, V lost 7 bases, and 10 bases had no gene match. This CDR3 has 15 amino acids. CDR3 loop: CASTWERGRTGELFF. The CDR3 coding sequence is TGTGCCAGTACCTGGGAGCGGGGCCGAACCGGGGAGCTGTTTTTT.

The genes are TRBV19 and TRBJ2-2, with a weak D call TRBD2 (6 bases). There are 15 residues in the CDR3. Germline V gene data show CDR1 as LNHDA and CDR2 as SQIVND (reference sequence). Trimming shortened V by 7 bases and J by 0 bases, and 12 bases separated the two germline ends. CDR3 coding DNA: TGTGCCAGTACCGACTGGGGGGCGAACACCGGGGAGCTGTTTTTT. Translating gives CASTDWGANTGELFF.

This rearrangement joins TRBV28 to TRBJ2-7; possibly TRBD1 for D (5 bases). The CDR3 is 13 residues long. Trimming removed 8 bases at V and 3 bases at J, with 14 bases between. Germline CDR1 is MDHEN and CDR2 is SYDVKM. CDR3 sequence (DNA): TGTGCCAGCCTAGGTGGGGCCTACTACGAGCAGTACTTC. It is translated as CASLGGAYYEQYF.

The rearrangement links TRBV19 to TRBJ1-2; 7 nucleotides align to TRBD1. The J segment lost 6 bases and the V segment lost 4 bases, leaving 5 bases of the junction unmatched. This CDR3 region has 13 residues. In germline, CDR1 is LNHDA, CDR2 SQIVND (reference sequence). CDR3 sequence reads: CASSNRGQNGYTF. CDR3 DNA sequence: TGTGCCAGTAGTAACAGGGGTCAAAATGGCTACACCTTC.

The chain joins TRBV4-1 to TRBJ2-7; 9 positions match TRBD1. CDR3 length: 14 amino acids. Germline CDR1 reads MGHRA; CDR2 reads YSYEKL. The trim removed 1 base at V and 4 bases at J, leaving 2 bases unmatched. The CDR3 sequence: CASSQAGQGYEQYF. As DNA, the CDR3 is TGCGCCAGCAGCCAAGCGGGACAGGGATACGAGCAGTACTTC.

J is TRBJ2-3 and V is TRBV7-9, with 11 positions matching TRBD2. Germline V gene sequence: CDR1 SEHNR, CDR2 FQNEAQ (reference sequence). The J segment lost 6 bases and the V segment lost 1 base, leaving 6 bases of the junction unmatched. CDR3 length: 16 amino acids. CDR3 residues: CASSLVSLAGGDTQYF. CDR3 in DNA: TGTGCCAGCAGCTTAGTCTCGCTAGCGGGAGGCGATACGCAGTATTTT.

In its sample, this clone was seen once. J is TRBJ2-3 and V is TRBV9, with D possibly being TRBD1 (6 bases). Trimming left V 3 bases short and J 1 base short, with 9 bases between. The CDR3 runs to 14 residues. Germline CDR1 SGDLS, CDR2 YYNGEE. The CDR3 spells CASSAKGGTDTQYF. The CDR3 region has the DNA TGTGCCAGCAGCGCCAAGGGGGGCACAGATACGCAGTATTTT.

The chain employs TRBV5-1 and TRBJ2-4, with D perhaps matching TRBD2 (6 bases). CDR3 length: 16 residues. The germline CDR1 and CDR2 sequences are SGHRS and YFSETQ. V gave up 5 bases and J gave up 7 bases, with 22 bases separating them. In DNA, the CDR3 is TGCGCCAGCAGTTCTTGGGGAGACGGAGGGGCGAACATTCAGTACTTC. Its translation: CASSSWGDGGANIQYF.

The chain combines TRBV2 with TRBJ1-5; 10 bases map to TRBD1. Germline assignment: CDR1 SNHLY and CDR2 FYNNEI. The junction had 4 bases not matched to a gene; V was cut back by 11 bases and J by 0 bases. This CDR3 is 14 amino acids long. This CDR3 reads CAGGQGYSNQPQHF. DNA for the CDR3: TGTGCCGGGGGACAGGGGTATAGCAATCAGCCCCAGCATTTT.

V gene TRBV9 combines with J gene TRBJ2-7, with 7 bases fitting TRBD1. CDR1 is SGDLS, CDR2 YYNGEE, per germline. The V and J ends lost 5 bases and 3 bases, in that order; junction bases with no gene match: 8. CDR3 length: 14 amino acids. The CDR3, as DNA: TGTGCCAGCAGTCCCCGACAGGGTAACTACGAGCAGTACTTC. Its protein is CASSPRQGNYEQYF. Looking up the rest from reference TRBV9 and TRBJ2-7 gives the full variable domain: DSGVTQTPKHLITATGQRVTLRCSPRSGDLSVYWYQQSLDQGLQFLIQYYNGEERAKGNILERFSAQQFPDLHSELNLSSLELGDSALYFCASSPRQGNYEQYFGPGTRLTVT.

The rearrangement links TRBV9 to TRBJ2-3, with 8 bases matching TRBD2. The CDR3 is 16 residues long. With V trimmed by 0 bases and J by 1 base, 4 bases remained unmatched. Germline CDR1 SGDLS, CDR2 YYNGEE. The CDR3 loop reads CASSVGGRGGTDTQYF. For the CDR3, the DNA is TGTGCCAGCAGCGTAGGAGGGCGGGGGGGCACAGATACGCAGTATTTT.

The J gene is TRBJ1-5, the V gene TRBV7-8; D call uncertain. Deletions cut 4 bases from V and 10 bases from J, with 17 bases between. The germline V gene encodes CDR1 SGHVS and CDR2 FQNEAQ. The CDR3 runs to 14 residues. This CDR3 reads CASSSSLGAGPQHF. CDR3 nucleotides: TGTGCCAGCAGCTCGTCACTTGGAGCCGGCCCCCAGCATTTT.